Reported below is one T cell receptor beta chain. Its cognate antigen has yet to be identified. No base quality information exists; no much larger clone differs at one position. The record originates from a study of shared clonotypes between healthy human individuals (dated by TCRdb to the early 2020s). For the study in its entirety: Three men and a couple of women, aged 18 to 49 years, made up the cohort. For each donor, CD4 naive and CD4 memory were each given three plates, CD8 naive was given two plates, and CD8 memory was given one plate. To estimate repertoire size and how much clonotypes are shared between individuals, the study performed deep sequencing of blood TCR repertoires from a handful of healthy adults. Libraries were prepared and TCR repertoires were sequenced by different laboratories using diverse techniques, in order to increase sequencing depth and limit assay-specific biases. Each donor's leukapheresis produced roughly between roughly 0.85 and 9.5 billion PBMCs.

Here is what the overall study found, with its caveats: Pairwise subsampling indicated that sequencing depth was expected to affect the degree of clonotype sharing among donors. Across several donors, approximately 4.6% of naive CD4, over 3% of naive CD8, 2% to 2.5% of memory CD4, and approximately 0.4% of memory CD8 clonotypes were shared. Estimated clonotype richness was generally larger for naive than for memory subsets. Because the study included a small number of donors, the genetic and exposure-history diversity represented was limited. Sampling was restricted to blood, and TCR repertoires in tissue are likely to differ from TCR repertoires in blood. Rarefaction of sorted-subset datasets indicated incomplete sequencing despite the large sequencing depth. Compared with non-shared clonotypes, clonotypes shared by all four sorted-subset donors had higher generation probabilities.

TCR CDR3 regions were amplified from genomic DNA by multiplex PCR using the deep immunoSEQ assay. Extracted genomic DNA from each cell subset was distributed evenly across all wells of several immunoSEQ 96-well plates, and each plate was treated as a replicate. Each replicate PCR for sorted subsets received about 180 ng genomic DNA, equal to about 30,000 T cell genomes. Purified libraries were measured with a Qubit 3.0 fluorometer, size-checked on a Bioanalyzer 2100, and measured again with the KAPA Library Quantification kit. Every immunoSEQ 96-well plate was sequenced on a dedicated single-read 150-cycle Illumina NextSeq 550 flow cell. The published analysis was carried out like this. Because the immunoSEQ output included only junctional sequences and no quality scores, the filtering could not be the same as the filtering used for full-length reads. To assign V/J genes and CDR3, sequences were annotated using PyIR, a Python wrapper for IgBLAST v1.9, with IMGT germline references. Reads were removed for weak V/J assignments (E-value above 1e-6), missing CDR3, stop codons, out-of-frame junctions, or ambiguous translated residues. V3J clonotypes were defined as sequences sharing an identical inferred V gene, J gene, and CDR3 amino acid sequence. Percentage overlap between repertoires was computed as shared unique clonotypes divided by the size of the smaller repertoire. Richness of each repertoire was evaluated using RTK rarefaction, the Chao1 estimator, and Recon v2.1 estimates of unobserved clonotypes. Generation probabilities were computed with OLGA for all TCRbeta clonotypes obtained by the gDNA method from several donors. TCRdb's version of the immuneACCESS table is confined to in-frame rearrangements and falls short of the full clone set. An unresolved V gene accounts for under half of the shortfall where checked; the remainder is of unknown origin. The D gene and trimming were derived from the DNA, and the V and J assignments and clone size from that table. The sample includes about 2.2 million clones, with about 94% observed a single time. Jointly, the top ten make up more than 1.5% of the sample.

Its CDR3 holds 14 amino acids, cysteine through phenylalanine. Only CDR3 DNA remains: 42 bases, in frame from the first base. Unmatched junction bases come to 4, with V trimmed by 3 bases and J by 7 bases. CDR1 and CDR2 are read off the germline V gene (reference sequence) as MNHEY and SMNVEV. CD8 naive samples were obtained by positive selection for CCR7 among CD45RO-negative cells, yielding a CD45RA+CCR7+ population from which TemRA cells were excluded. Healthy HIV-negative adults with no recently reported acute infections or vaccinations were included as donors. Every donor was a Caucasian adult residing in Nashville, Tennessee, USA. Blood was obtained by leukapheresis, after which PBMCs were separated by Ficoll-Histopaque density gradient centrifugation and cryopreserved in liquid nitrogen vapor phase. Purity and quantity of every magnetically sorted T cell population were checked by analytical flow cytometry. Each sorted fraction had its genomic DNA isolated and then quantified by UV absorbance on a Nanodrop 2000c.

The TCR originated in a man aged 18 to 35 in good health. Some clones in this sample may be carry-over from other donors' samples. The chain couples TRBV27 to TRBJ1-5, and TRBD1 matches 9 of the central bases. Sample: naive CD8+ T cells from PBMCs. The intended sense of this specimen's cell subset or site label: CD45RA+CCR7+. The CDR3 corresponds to CASSLNRGPQPQHF. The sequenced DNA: TGTGCCAGCAGTTTGAACAGGGGGCCCCAGCCCCAGCATTTT.